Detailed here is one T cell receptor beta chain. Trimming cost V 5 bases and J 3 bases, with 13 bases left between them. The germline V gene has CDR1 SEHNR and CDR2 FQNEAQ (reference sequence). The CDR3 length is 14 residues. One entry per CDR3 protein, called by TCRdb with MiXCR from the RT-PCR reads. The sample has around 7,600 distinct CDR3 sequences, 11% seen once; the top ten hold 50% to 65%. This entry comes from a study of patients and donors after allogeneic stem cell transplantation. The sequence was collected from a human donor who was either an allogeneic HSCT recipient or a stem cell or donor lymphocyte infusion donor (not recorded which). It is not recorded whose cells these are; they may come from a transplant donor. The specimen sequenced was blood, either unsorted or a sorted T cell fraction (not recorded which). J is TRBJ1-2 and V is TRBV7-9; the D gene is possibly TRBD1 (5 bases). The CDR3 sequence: CASSRPDRDYGYTF. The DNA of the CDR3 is TGTGCCAGCAGCCGACCAGACAGAGACTATGGCTACACCTTC.